The 6 T cell receptor beta chains below were found in one sample sequenced in a study of cytomegalovirus exposure and HLA in healthy donors. The primer mix had 60 Vbeta and 13 Jbeta primers. Repertoires were generated with immunoSEQ multiplex PCR, while TCRdb's copy carries only in-frame clones and drops some. The sample includes about 170,000 clones, over 80% seen only once; the top ten take approximately 2.2%. Sequenced input: PBMCs. The receptors were gathered from a male donor in good health and CMV-seronegative.

For this clone: This sample includes further DNA sequences coding for the same CDR3. V is TRBV30 and J is TRBJ2-1, with D maybe TRBD1 (6 bases). Trimming removed 3 bases from V and 10 bases from J, with 19 bases in between. This CDR3 is 14 amino acids long. Germline CDR1 reads GTSNPN; CDR2 reads SVGIG (reference sequence). This CDR3 reads CAWSVQGTNKEQFF. The DNA of the CDR3 is TGTGCCTGGAGCGTACAGGGCACCAATAAAGAGCAGTTCTTC.

This clone was observed once. V and J are TRBV7-2 and TRBJ1-1; tentatively, D is TRBD1 (5 bases). From germline, CDR1 is SGHTA and CDR2 FQGNSA. Trimming cost V 6 bases and J 2 bases, with 16 bases left between them. The CDR3 runs to 15 residues. In DNA form, the CDR3 reads TGTGCCAGCAGTTCCCTAAGGGGTGGAAACACTGAAGCTTTCTTT. Its protein product is CASSSLRGGNTEAFF.

This chain connects TRBV9 to TRBJ1-4, with 9 bases that match TRBD1. The CDR3 totals 16 residues. CDR1 and CDR2 from the germline V gene are SGDLS and YYNGEE. V shed 4 bases and J 3 bases; nucleotides not matched to a gene: 7. The CDR3 nucleotides read TGTGCCAGCAGCTTAAGGACAGGGGTCGCTAATGAAAAACTGTTTTTT. Its protein product is CASSLRTGVANEKLFF.

The rearrangement links TRBV9 to TRBJ1-6, with 7 bases lining up with TRBD1. Germline CDR1 and CDR2: SGDLS and YYNGEE. V lost 2 bases to trimming and J lost 5 bases; unmatched junction nucleotides: 1. This CDR3 comprises 14 residues. CDR3 residues: CASSVGTDNSPLHF. CDR3 bases: TGTGCCAGCAGCGTCGGGACAGATAATTCACCCCTCCACTTT.

This clone was counted once. J is TRBJ2-3 and V is TRBV7-2, with 12 nucleotides matching TRBD2. The germline V gene has CDR1 SGHTA and CDR2 FQGNSA. The CDR3 covers 17 residues. The trim removed 5 bases at V and 6 bases at J, leaving 12 bases unmatched. The CDR3 nucleotides are TGTGCCAGCAGCCCCCCTCTAGCGGGGGGGTTCACGGATACGCAGTATTTT. Translating gives CASSPPLAGGFTDTQYF.

This clone came up once. The rearrangement links TRBV2 to TRBJ2-7, with 10 nucleotides matching TRBD1. The CDR3 runs 17 residues. Germline CDR1 is SNHLY and CDR2 is FYNNEI. J lost 0 bases, V lost 6 bases, and 11 bases had no gene match. The CDR3 coding sequence is TGTGCCAGCAGAACCGGGACAGGGGATTTCATCTCCTACGAGCAGTACTTC. This encodes CASRTGTGDFISYEQYF.